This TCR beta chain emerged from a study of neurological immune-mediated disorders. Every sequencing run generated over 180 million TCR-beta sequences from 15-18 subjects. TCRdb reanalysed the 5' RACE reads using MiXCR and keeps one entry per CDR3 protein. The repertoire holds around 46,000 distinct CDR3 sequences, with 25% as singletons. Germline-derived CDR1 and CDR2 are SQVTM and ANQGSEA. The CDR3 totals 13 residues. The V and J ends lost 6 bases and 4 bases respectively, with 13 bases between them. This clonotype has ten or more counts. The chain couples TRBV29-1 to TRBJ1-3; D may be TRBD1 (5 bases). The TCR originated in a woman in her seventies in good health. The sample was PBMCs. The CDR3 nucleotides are TGCAGCGTCGGGACGGCGGGGGGAAACACCATATATTTT. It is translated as CSVGTAGGNTIYF.